The 10 T cell receptor beta chains reported below all come from one sample, sequenced in a study of blood T cell repertoires in COVID-19 (dated by TCRdb to the early 2020s). Library preparation used the immunoSEQ multiplex PCR assay. TCRdb retrieved this table from immuneACCESS and kept in-frame rearrangements only. Not all clones are present; in checked studies, unresolved V genes account for under half, and no reason is known for the remainder. In all, the sample holds approximately 130,000 clones, and 70% to 80% of those were seen once. The ten largest make up over 6.5% of the sample. Sequencing input: peripheral blood. These receptors were collected from a human donor in a cohort sampled during active COVID-19.

The gene calls are TRBV7-8 and TRBJ2-7; 7 bases are shared with TRBD1. Per germline, CDR1 SGHVS and CDR2 FQNEAQ. This CDR3 has 15 amino acids. The V gene end was trimmed by 4 bases and the J gene end by 2 bases; junction bases not matched to a gene: 8. DNA of the CDR3: TGTGCCAGCAGCTCCAACAGGGGTAAGGCCTACGAGCAGTACTTC. Amino acids: CASSSNRGKAYEQYF.

In this sample, this clone turned up a few times. The CDR3 DNA reads as TGTGCCAGCAGCAAGCGGACAGGGGATGAAAAACTGTTTTTT. Its protein is CASSKRTGDEKLFF. This chain connects TRBV7-6 to TRBJ1-4, with 9 bases aligning to TRBD1. Trimming took 5 bases from V and 6 from J; bases not matched to a gene: 4. From germline, CDR1 is SGHVS and CDR2 FNYEAQ. This CDR3 is 14 amino acids long. Looking up the rest from reference TRBV7-6 and TRBJ1-4 gives the full variable domain: GAGVSQSPRYKVTKRGQDVALRCDPISGHVSLYWYRQALGQGPEFLTYFNYEAQQDKSGLPNDRFSAERPEGSISTLTIQRTEQRDSAMYRCASSKRTGDEKLFFGSGTQLSVL.

The chain carries TRBV11-3 and TRBJ2-3; TRBD2 agrees at 10 bases. J was trimmed by 1 base and V by 5 bases; bases with no gene match: 6. Germline-derived CDR1 and CDR2 are SGHNT and YENEEA. This CDR3 is built from 16 residues. DNA of the CDR3: TGTGCCAGCAGCCACCGCGGGACTAGCGGCACAGATACGCAGTATTTT. It translates to CASSHRGTSGTDTQYF.

This clone was seen only a few times. The genes are TRBV10-3 and TRBJ2-7; 8 bases fit TRBD2. Germline V gives CDR1 ENHRY, CDR2 SYGVKD. The CDR3 covers 14 residues. After removal of 4 bases from V and 2 bases from J, the junction contained 4 bases not matched to a gene. The CDR3 DNA reads TGTGCCATCAGTGTTTTAGCGGGGCCCTACGAGCAGTACTTC. This translates into CAISVLAGPYEQYF.

This chain links TRBV5-5 with TRBJ1-4; 7 bases line up with TRBD1. Unmatched junction bases numbered 8, after V lost 5 bases and J lost 4 bases. The CDR3 runs 15 residues. Germline-derived CDR1 and CDR2 are SGHKS and YYEKEE (reference sequence). In nucleotides, the CDR3 is TGTGCCAGCAGTCTGGGGCCAGGGGGTAATGAAAAACTGTTTTTT. Translated: CASSLGPGGNEKLFF.

The rearrangement joins TRBV7-3 to TRBJ1-1; D might be TRBD1 (6 bases). This CDR3 has 14 amino acids. V was pared by 5 bases and J by 5 bases, with 15 bases between. The V gene's germline CDR1 is SGHTA and CDR2 FQGTGA. CDR3 region: CASSPQGRRTEAFF. In nucleotides, the CDR3 is TGTGCCAGCAGCCCACAGGGCCGGAGGACTGAAGCTTTCTTT.

This CDR3 is CASSEGGANYGYTF. CDR3 nucleotide sequence: TGTGCCAGCAGCGAGGGGGGGGCCAACTATGGCTACACCTTC. The V and J genes are TRBV25-1 and TRBJ1-2; maybe TRBD1 (6 bases). The V end lost 6 bases, the J end lost 2 bases, and 13 bases lay between the germline ends. The CDR3 spans 14 residues. Germline V lookup: CDR1 MGHDK, CDR2 SYGVNS.

The V and J genes are TRBV11-3 and TRBJ2-6; D call uncertain. V lost 3 bases and J 4 bases, leaving 10 bases between the germline ends. This CDR3 spans 15 amino acids. Germline CDR1 SGHNT, CDR2 YENEEA. DNA of the CDR3: TGTGCCAGCAGCTTGGATCCGCGGGGGGCCAACGTCCTGACTTTC. This sequence encodes CASSLDPRGANVLTF.

The chain employs TRBV7-2 and TRBJ1-4; 8 nucleotides match TRBD1. Germline V gene data show CDR1 as SGHTA and CDR2 as FQGNSA. The CDR3 has 16 residues. The J segment lost 4 bases and the V segment lost 3 bases, leaving 7 bases of the junction unmatched. CDR3: CASSFSPGQVNEKLFF. As DNA, the CDR3 is TGTGCCAGCAGCTTTTCCCCGGGACAGGTTAATGAAAAACTGTTTTTT.

This clone was recorded only once. The chain combines TRBV19 with TRBJ2-6, with 10 bases that match TRBD1. The CDR3 runs to 23 residues. CDR1 and CDR2 from the germline V gene are LNHDA and SQIVND (reference sequence). J lost 0 bases, V lost 0 bases, and 17 bases had no gene match. The CDR3 loop reads CASSIEGSSGTGAPVSGANVLTF. The CDR3 DNA follows: TGTGCCAGTAGTATAGAAGGGTCGTCGGGGACAGGGGCCCCGGTCTCTGGGGCCAACGTCCTGACTTTC.